This passage covers 8 T cell receptor beta chains from one sample sequenced in a study of blood T cell repertoires in COVID-19. Clones were read by immunoSEQ multiplex PCR, and TCRdb kept only the in-frame ones, dropping some. Of roughly 260,000 clones in the sample, roughly 87% are singletons; the top ten hold 2.6%. Sequencing was done on a sample of PBMCs or T cells enriched from blood (not recorded which). The receptors originated from a woman aged 25 to 39 with acute COVID-19.

The chain has TRBV27 and TRBJ1-2; 9 bases are shared with TRBD1. The trim removed 6 bases at V and 4 bases at J, leaving 9 bases unmatched. There are 15 residues in the CDR3. Germline-derived CDR1 and CDR2 are MNHEY and SMNVEV (reference sequence). The CDR3 here is CASSQTGGLGYGYTF. The DNA for the CDR3 is TGTGCCAGCAGCCAGACAGGGGGTCTCGGCTATGGCTACACCTTC.

In this sample, this clone turned up a few times. The chain links TRBV3-1 (or the pseudogene TRBV3-2) to TRBJ1-6, with 9 bases lining up with TRBD1. Per the germline V gene, CDR1 is LGHDT and CDR2 is YNNKEL (reference sequence). This CDR3 region has 14 residues. Trimming cost V 1 base and J 8 bases; bases outside gene matches: 0. CDR3: CASSQGQGDSPLHF. The CDR3 nucleotides are TGTGCCAGCAGCCAAGGACAGGGGGATTCACCCCTCCACTTT.

The gene calls are TRBV9 and TRBJ1-5, with D maybe TRBD1 (5 bases). CDR3 size: 13 residues. CDR1 and CDR2 (germline): SGDLS, YYNGEE. V dropped 5 bases and J dropped 8 bases, with 14 bases sitting between them. For the CDR3, the DNA is TGTGCCAGCAGTAACTCTGAAGGGGAGCCCCAGCATTTT. This translates into CASSNSEGEPQHF.

The genes are TRBV5-6 and TRBJ1-4; 7 bases fit TRBD1. V was clipped by 5 bases and J by 0 bases; unmatched bases: 7. The CDR3 runs to 16 residues. The germline CDR1 and CDR2 sequences are SGHDT and YYEEEE. This CDR3 is CASRTSTGATNEKLFF. The CDR3 bases are TGTGCCAGCAGAACCTCAACAGGGGCAACTAATGAAAAACTGTTTTTT.

The gene calls are TRBV3-1 (or the pseudogene TRBV3-2) and TRBJ1-4; TRBD1 agrees at 8 bases. J was trimmed by 6 bases and V by 4 bases; bases with no gene match: 7. Per the germline V gene, CDR1 is LGHDT and CDR2 is YNNKEL (reference sequence). The CDR3 runs 15 residues. In DNA, the CDR3 is TGTGCCAGCAGCCGTAGAGGGACAGGCGATGAAAAACTGTTTTTT. Translating gives CASSRRGTGDEKLFF.

The V and J genes are TRBV6-5 and TRBJ2-5; the match to TRBD1 covers 7 bases. The CDR3 extends over 14 amino acids. CDR1 MNHEY and CDR2 SVGAGI come from the germline V gene. With 5 bases clipped from V and 1 base from J, the junction kept 4 bases outside the gene matches. The CDR3 protein is CASSKGTVQETQYF. The CDR3 DNA reads as TGTGCCAGCAGTAAGGGGACAGTCCAAGAGACCCAGTACTTC.

This clone was observed a single time. V is TRBV5-6 and J is TRBJ1-2, with no clear D. The CDR3 extends over 15 amino acids. Trimming removed 4 bases at V and 0 bases at J, with 13 bases between. Germline V gives CDR1 SGHDT, CDR2 YYEEEE. The CDR3 DNA reads as TGTGCCAGCAGCAGCGAGTCTGAGTCTAACTATGGCTACACCTTC. This codes for CASSSESESNYGYTF.

This rearrangement joins TRBV4-2 to TRBJ2-1; TRBD2 matches 15 bases. J lost 11 bases, V lost 3 bases, and 11 bases had no gene match. The V gene's germline CDR1 is LGHNA and CDR2 YNFKEQ. This CDR3 region has 17 residues. DNA for the CDR3: TGTGCCAGCAGCCAGGTTACCGGACTAGCGGGGGGGAGCAAGCAGTTCTTC. Translating gives CASSQVTGLAGGSKQFF.